This T cell receptor beta chain was sequenced for a study of T cells after yellow fever vaccination. This clonotype was observed a few times. Its antigen is undetermined. Template-switching 5'RACE yielded the TCR cDNA; a universal primer site and UMIs were added in the process. One entry per CDR3 protein results from TCRdb running MiXCR on the 5' RACE reads. The sample lists hundreds of thousands of distinct CDR3 sequences, 10% to 15% seen once, with more than 12% in the top ten. The CDR3 covers 15 residues. Per germline, CDR1 KGHSH and CDR2 LQKENI. The J segment lost 5 bases and the V segment lost 6 bases, leaving 10 bases of the junction unmatched. Study results and caveats: In FACS-sorted repertoires, abundant clonotypes from the bulk population could appear as contaminants. Re-detected after boosting: most primary clones, approximately 97% of CD4 and 88% of CD8.

This receptor was taken from a man aged 25 to 45 who received the YFV17D yellow fever vaccine. The sequences come from PBMCs, collected on the day of the yellow fever booster vaccination. This sequence joins TRBV18 and TRBJ2-1, with 7 positions matching TRBD2. CDR3 sequence (DNA): TGTGCCAGCTCGCCGCGGGAGTTGGGGGACAATGAGCAGTTCTTC. Encoded protein: CASSPRELGDNEQFF. The entire variable domain, with the rest obtained from reference TRBV18 and TRBJ2-1, is as follows: NAGVMQNPRHLVRRRGQEARLRCSPMKGHSHVYWYRQLPEEGLKFMVYLQKENIIDESGMPKERFSAEFPKEGPSILRIQQVVRGDSAAYFCASSPRELGDNEQFFGPGTRLTVL.